This T cell receptor beta chain appears in the sequencing data of a study of shared clonotypes between healthy human individuals. The method was immunoSEQ multiplex PCR; TCRdb's version includes in-frame clones alone and lacks a portion of them. Of about 1.5 million clones listed, approximately 98% were seen once; the top ten hold 0.4% to 0.45%. Points from the study as a whole: Shared across four donors were 4% to 6% of the naive CD4 clonotypes.

Per the germline V gene, CDR1 is SNHLY and CDR2 is FYNNEI. V was pared by 3 bases and J by 2 bases, with 8 bases between. The CDR3 extends over 14 amino acids. A remark on this clone: Its target is not known.

Sequences were obtained from naive CD4+ T cells sorted from blood. The subset here: CD45RA+ positively selected. The TCR comes from a man aged 25 to 45 in good health. The chain is built from TRBV2 and TRBJ1-3; D not resolved. CDR3 DNA sequence: TGTGCCAGCAGTGACGAGGGCCCTGGAAACACCATATATTTT. Translating it yields CASSDEGPGNTIYF.